The 5 T cell receptor beta chains in this list originate from one sample, sequenced in a study of beta chain features in type 1 diabetes. Study-level points and caveats: The study found moderately but significantly shorter TCRB CDR3s in all four CD4+ subsets of Type 1 diabetes patients.

No antigens are known for them. Every isolated RNA sample was fully reverse transcribed, so sequencing captured expressed TCRB transcripts. The assay was immunoSEQ multiplex PCR, and TCRdb's table has in-frame clones only and misses some. The data show under 50,000 clones, 65% to 70% seen once. The sequenced material came from Tregs from blood. The receptor source for this set is a woman younger than 30 with type 1 diabetes.

The chain employs TRBV5-1 and TRBJ1-3; a possible D gene is TRBD1 (6 bases). The CDR3 extends over 22 amino acids. Looked up from germline, CDR1 is SGHRS and CDR2 is YFSETQ. Trimming stripped 0 bases from V and 0 bases from J, with 28 bases between. CDR3 protein: CASSLGGSASGHLTHSGNTIYF. The CDR3 DNA reads as TGCGCCAGCAGCTTGGGAGGGTCGGCTTCGGGACACTTGACTCACTCTGGAAACACCATATATTTT.

The rearrangement uses TRBV25-1 and TRBJ1-1; D possibly corresponds to TRBD1 (5 bases). Germline V gives CDR1 MGHDK, CDR2 SYGVNS. V lost 5 bases and J 3 bases, leaving 13 bases between the germline ends. The CDR3 consists of 14 residues. The CDR3 region is CASSPQGRYTEAFF. CDR3 nucleotide sequence: TGTGCCAGCAGTCCGCAGGGAAGGTACACTGAAGCTTTCTTT.

By frequency in the sample, this clone is large. The genes are TRBV7-2 and TRBJ2-5; no definite D call. This CDR3 comprises 11 residues. The V gene's germline CDR1 is SGHTA and CDR2 FQGNSA. V was clipped by 3 bases and J by 7 bases, with 6 bases between them. In nucleotides, the CDR3 is TGTGCCAGCAGCTTGAGTCGGACCCAGTACTTC. Its translation: CASSLSRTQYF.

This clone came up once. The chain carries TRBV7-2 and TRBJ2-7, with D possibly being TRBD2 (5 bases). The germline V gene encodes CDR1 SGHTA and CDR2 FQGNSA. CDR3 length equals 12 residues. V was cut by 5 bases and J by 4 bases, with 9 bases left in between. Here the CDR3 reads CASSPRGYEQYF. The CDR3 DNA reads as TGTGCCAGCAGCCCTCGGGGATACGAGCAGTACTTC.

This clone was counted a few times. This chain links TRBV29-1 with TRBJ1-5; 10 nucleotides match TRBD1. The germline V gene has CDR1 SQVTM and CDR2 ANQGSEA. The CDR3 has 14 residues. Trimming removed 4 bases from V and 5 bases from J; junction bases left unmatched: 5. DNA for the CDR3: TGCAGCGTTGCTACCGGGACAGGGGATCAGCCCCAGCATTTT. Encoded protein: CSVATGTGDQPQHF.